The 14 T cell receptor beta chains given below trace back to one sample, sequenced in a study of metastatic and nonmetastatic thyroid tumors. TCRdb reanalyzed the PCR reads with MiXCR. The sample records 72,000 or so clones, less than 20% being singletons. There were no patients who had received any treatment before thyroid surgery. Sequenced sample: blood. These receptors originate from a female donor with papillary thyroid cancer or a benign thyroid nodule (not recorded which). Some clones in this sample may be carry-over from other donors' samples.

This clone was recorded many times. The V gene is TRBV19, the J gene TRBJ2-7; D remains ambiguous. In germline, CDR1 is LNHDA, CDR2 SQIVND (reference sequence). V was clipped by 5 bases and J by 2 bases, with 13 bases between them. The CDR3 totals 14 residues. The CDR3 sequence: CASSDGLIPYEQYF. The CDR3 DNA reads as TGTGCCAGTAGTGATGGGCTAATTCCCTACGAGCAGTACTTC.

This clone was counted at least ten times. V is TRBV4-1 and J is TRBJ2-1; D is undetermined. The CDR3 covers 15 residues. V shed 5 bases and J shed 3 bases, with 14 bases lying between them. Germline CDR1 and CDR2: MGHRA and YSYEKL. The CDR3 protein is CASSEVGFGYNEQFF. The CDR3 nucleotides are TGCGCCAGCAGCGAGGTAGGGTTTGGCTACAATGAGCAGTTCTTC.

This clone was seen only a few times. The J gene is TRBJ2-7, the V gene TRBV6-1, with D unclear. This CDR3 has 12 residues. Germline CDR1 is MNHNS and CDR2 is SASEGT. The V end lost 6 bases, the J end lost 3 bases, and 9 bases lay between the germline ends. The DNA of the CDR3 is TGTGCCAGCAGACCCCCACGCTACGAGCAGTACTTC. It yields the protein CASRPPRYEQYF.

V gene TRBV20-1 combines with J gene TRBJ2-6; D perhaps matches TRBD1 (5 bases). Germline V lookup: CDR1 DFQATT, CDR2 SNEGSKA (reference sequence). With 3 bases removed from V and 0 bases from J, the gap between germline ends came to 15 bases. The CDR3 totals 17 residues. The CDR3 DNA reads as TGCAGTGCTAGGGACCGTACAGGCAACTCTGGGGCCAACGTCCTGACTTTC. Protein product: CSARDRTGNSGANVLTF.

This clone was observed at least ten times. This chain uses TRBV10-1 with TRBJ2-7; 7 nucleotides align to TRBD1. The ends lost 3 bases at V and 0 bases at J; junction bases unmatched: 5. The CDR3 is made up of 15 amino acids. Germline values: CDR1 WNHNN, CDR2 SYGVQD (reference sequence). CDR3 DNA sequence: TGCGCCAGCAGTGAAGGGACAGCTAGCTCCTACGAGCAGTACTTC. Amino acids: CASSEGTASSYEQYF.

This clone showed up many times. The genes are TRBV3-1 and TRBJ2-5, with D tentatively TRBD1 (7 bases). The germline gives CDR1 LGHDT, CDR2 YNNKEL (reference sequence). CDR3 length equals 17 residues. Between the trimmed V and J ends, which lost 0 bases and 4 bases, there was a span of 18 bases. The CDR3 DNA is TGTGCCAGCAGCCAAGAGCTCGGGCAGGGGGGCGGAGAGACCCAGTACTTC. This encodes CASSQELGQGGGETQYF.

V usage is TRBV20-1 and J usage is TRBJ2-2; weak D call: TRBD2 (6 bases). The germline gives CDR1 DFQATT, CDR2 SNEGSKA (reference sequence). The length of the CDR3 is 16 residues. The V end lost 5 bases, the J end lost 6 bases, and 22 bases lay between the germline ends. The DNA of the CDR3 is TGCAGTGCTCCTCCAATCCGGGGGAGGACCCCCGGGGAGCTGTTTTTT. It encodes CSAPPIRGRTPGELFF.

This clone was observed at least ten times. This CDR3 reads CASSSPGTDGYTF. CDR3 DNA: TGTGCCAGCAGCTCTCCGGGTACGGACGGCTACACCTTC. The V gene is TRBV11-1, the J gene TRBJ1-2; D uncertain. The V gene lost 4 bases and the J gene lost 8 bases, with 14 bases spanning the gap. Germline CDR1 is SGHAT and CDR2 is FQDESV (reference sequence). The CDR3 runs 13 residues.

As for this clone: A much larger clone lies a single base off, so this may be a read error. V usage is TRBV6-1 and J usage is TRBJ2-7, with a possible D match to TRBD1 (6 bases). Germline CDR1 reads MNHNS; CDR2 reads SASEGT. The CDR3 spans 16 residues. V was trimmed by 5 bases and J by 3 bases, leaving 20 bases between them. This CDR3 reads CASSSNLRGHHYEQYF. The DNA for the CDR3 is TGTGCCAGCAGTTCCAACCTACGGGGACATCACTACGAGCAGTACTTC.

This clone was seen many times. This chain joins TRBV4-2 and TRBJ2-1; 9 nucleotides align to TRBD1. Germline CDR1 LGHNA, CDR2 YNFKEQ. V trimming: 6 bases; J trimming: 5 bases; junction bases outside the gene matches: 11. There are 16 residues in the CDR3. CDR3 amino acids: CASSSRTGVGHNEQFF. The CDR3 region has the DNA TGTGCCAGCAGTTCAAGGACAGGGGTGGGACACAATGAGCAGTTCTTC.

This chain uses TRBV28 with TRBJ2-6; no definite D call. This CDR3 spans 15 amino acids. Deletions cut 4 bases from V and 2 bases from J, with 9 bases between. Germline V gene data show CDR1 as MDHEN and CDR2 as SYDVKM. CDR3 region: CASSSAGTGANVLTF. CDR3 coding DNA: TGTGCCAGCAGTTCGGCAGGCACTGGGGCCAACGTCCTGACTTTC. Drawing the rest from reference TRBV28 and TRBJ2-6, the complete variable domain is DVKVTQSSRYLVKRTGEKVFLECVQDMDHENMFWYRQDPGLGLRLIYFSYDVKMKEKGDIPEGYSVSREKKERFSLILESASTNQTSMYLCASSSAGTGANVLTFGAGSRLTVL.

The sample holds many counts of this clone. The V and J genes are TRBV3-1 and TRBJ2-7; 13 nucleotides line up with TRBD2. Germline CDR1 LGHDT, CDR2 YNNKEL (reference sequence). This CDR3 region has 14 residues. Trimming cost V 5 bases and J 5 bases; bases outside gene matches: 3. DNA for the CDR3: TGTGCCAGCAGCAGGACTAGCGGGAGAGACGAGCAGTACTTC. Translation: CASSRTSGRDEQYF.

This clone was recorded at least ten times. The rearrangement joins TRBV12-3 or TRBV12-4 to TRBJ2-5; D is unresolved. V was trimmed by 5 bases and J by 7 bases, leaving 17 bases between them. The CDR3 sequence is 14 residues long. The CDR3 reads CASSQSLSLRTQYF. CDR3 coding DNA: TGTGCCAGCAGTCAAAGTTTGAGCCTTAGGACCCAGTACTTC.

This clone showed up many times. V and J are TRBV18 and TRBJ2-7; 9 bases are a match to TRBD1. The CDR3 runs 13 residues. V was clipped by 2 bases and J by 6 bases; unmatched bases: 2. The germline CDR1 and CDR2 sequences are KGHSH and LQKENI. The CDR3 is CASSPGTGREQYF. CDR3 sequence (DNA): TGTGCCAGCTCACCAGGGACAGGGCGCGAGCAGTACTTC.